This T cell receptor beta chain was observed in a study of cytomegalovirus exposure and HLA in healthy donors. A word on this clone: Antigen specificity is unknown.

Broader study findings: Equally common other TCR beta chains were less clonally expanded than HLA-associated ones, a later analysis found. Specificity for CMV antigens was confirmed in vitro for three of the CMV-associated chains. Previously analyzed data showed that most TCR beta V segments were productive at a frequency of about 87% or about 30%.

Amplification used 60 Vbeta primers and 13 Jbeta primers. Some clones are missing from TCRdb's copy, which holds only in-frame ones; the method was immunoSEQ multiplex PCR. The data contain 150,000 to 200,000 clones, approximately 81% of them singletons. This CDR3 spans 14 amino acids. The trim removed 4 bases at V and 2 bases at J, leaving 2 bases unmatched. Germline loops: CDR1 MGHDK, CDR2 SYGVNS. V and J are TRBV25-1 and TRBJ2-7, with 10 bases that match TRBD1. Sequencing was carried out using PBMCs. The source is a man aged 25-45 years in good health and CMV-seronegative. CDR3 residues: CASSAGTGAYEQYF. CDR3 DNA: TGTGCCAGCAGTGCCGGGACAGGGGCCTACGAGCAGTACTTC.